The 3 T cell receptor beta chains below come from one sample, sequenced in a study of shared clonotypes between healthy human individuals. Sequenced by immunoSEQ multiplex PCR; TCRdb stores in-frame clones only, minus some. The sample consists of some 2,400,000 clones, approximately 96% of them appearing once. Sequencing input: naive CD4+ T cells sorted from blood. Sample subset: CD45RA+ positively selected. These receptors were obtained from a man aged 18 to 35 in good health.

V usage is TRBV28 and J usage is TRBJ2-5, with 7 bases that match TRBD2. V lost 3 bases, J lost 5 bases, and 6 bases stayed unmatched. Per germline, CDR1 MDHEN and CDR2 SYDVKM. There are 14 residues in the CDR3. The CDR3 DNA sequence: TGTGCCAGCAGTTTCGCGGGAGCAGGGGAGACCCAGTACTTC. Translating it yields CASSFAGAGETQYF. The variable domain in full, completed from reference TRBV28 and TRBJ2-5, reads DVKVTQSSRYLVKRTGEKVFLECVQDMDHENMFWYRQDPGLGLRLIYFSYDVKMKEKGDIPEGYSVSREKKERFSLILESASTNQTSMYLCASSFAGAGETQYFGPGTRLLVL.

The CDR3 reads CASSPTVGIYGYTF. In DNA, the CDR3 is TGTGCCAGCTCACCTACCGTGGGGATCTATGGCTACACCTTC. This sequence joins TRBV18 and TRBJ1-2; no firm D call. This CDR3 contains 14 residues. The germline V and J ends were trimmed by 3 bases and 4 bases, with 12 bases remaining between them. The germline CDR1 and CDR2 sequences are KGHSH and LQKENI.

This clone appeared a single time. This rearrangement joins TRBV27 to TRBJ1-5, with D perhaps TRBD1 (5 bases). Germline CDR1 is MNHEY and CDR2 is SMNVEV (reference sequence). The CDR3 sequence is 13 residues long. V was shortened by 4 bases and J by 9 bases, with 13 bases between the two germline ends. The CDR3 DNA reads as TGTGCCAGCAGTTCGGCGGGAAGGGGGCCCCAGCATTTT. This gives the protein CASSSAGRGPQHF.